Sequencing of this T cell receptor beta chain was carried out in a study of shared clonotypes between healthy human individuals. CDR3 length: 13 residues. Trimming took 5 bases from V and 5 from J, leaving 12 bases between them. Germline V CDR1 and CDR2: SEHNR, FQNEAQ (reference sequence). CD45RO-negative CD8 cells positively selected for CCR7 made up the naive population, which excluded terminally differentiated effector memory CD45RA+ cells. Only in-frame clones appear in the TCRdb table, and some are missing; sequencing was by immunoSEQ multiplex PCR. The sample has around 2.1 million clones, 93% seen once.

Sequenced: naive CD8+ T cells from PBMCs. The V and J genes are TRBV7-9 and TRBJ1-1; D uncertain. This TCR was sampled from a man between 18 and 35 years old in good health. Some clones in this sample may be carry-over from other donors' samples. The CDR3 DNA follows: TGTGCCAGCAGCCCCCGGGCAGGTACTGAAGCTTTCTTT. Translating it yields CASSPRAGTEAFF. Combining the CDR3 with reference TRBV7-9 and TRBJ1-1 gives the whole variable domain DTGVSQNPRHKITKRGQNVTFRCDPISEHNRLYWYRQTLGQGPEFLTYFQNEAQLEKSRLLSDRFSAERPKGSFSTLEIQRTEQGDSAMYLCASSPRAGTEAFFGQGTRLTVV.